This T cell receptor (beta chain) came from a study of regulatory T cells in long-lasting Graves disease. Study results and caveats: The study found TRBV28, TRBJ1-2 and TRBJ2-5 favored in persistent disease.

Arm-PCR of CDR3 regions and iRepertoire HTBI primers were used to build TCR beta libraries. A single record per CDR3 protein comes from TCRdb applying MiXCR to the multiplex PCR reads. The sample records a few hundred thousand distinct CDR3 sequences, approximately 15% being singletons. This clonotype was recorded many times. Its antigen remains unknown. Time point here: newly diagnosed GD, antithyroid drugs for less than 3 months. Extracted RNA from PBMCs served as the source of the TCR library. Germline V gives CDR1 SNHLY, CDR2 FYNNEI. V was clipped by 1 base and J by 5 bases; unmatched bases: 6. The CDR3 totals 15 residues. Another study also made use of these data, one on T cells in Graves' hyperthyroidism and ophthalmopathy.

The origin of this receptor is a man aged 30 to 39 with Graves disease. The chain combines TRBV2 with TRBJ2-5, with 8 bases fitting TRBD2. This specimen consisted of peripheral blood mononuclear cells (PBMCs), obtained at new diagnosis, from a patient treated with antithyroid drugs. In nucleotides, the CDR3 is TGTGCCAGCAGTGAAGTAGCGGGAAACGCGGAGACCCAGTACTTC. As protein: CASSEVAGNAETQYF.